The 29 T cell receptor beta chains in this list originate from one sample, sequenced in a study of control samples from healthy donors and cancer patients. Repertoires were generated with immunoSEQ multiplex PCR, while TCRdb's copy carries only in-frame clones and drops some. The profile covers 95,000 to 150,000 clones, with 80% to 95% appearing a single time and 6.5% to 9% taken by the ten largest. Sequenced: blood. The receptor set was obtained from a woman under 30 in good health.

The DNA for the CDR3 is TGTGCCAGCAGTAGGGTCGACCGATATGGCTACACCTTC. Translation: CASSRVDRYGYTF. This chain joins TRBV2 and TRBJ1-2; D gene unclear. Trimming removed 5 bases from V and 5 bases from J, with 12 bases in between. This CDR3 is built from 13 residues. Germline values: CDR1 SNHLY, CDR2 FYNNEI.

V usage is TRBV6-1 and J usage is TRBJ2-2; possible D gene TRBD1, 6 bases. Germline assignment: CDR1 MNHNS and CDR2 SASEGT. The V end lost 4 bases, the J end lost 4 bases, and 16 bases lay between the germline ends. The CDR3 consists of 16 residues. As DNA, the CDR3 is TGTGCCAGCAGTGCTTACAGGGCGGTTGGCACCGGGGAGCTGTTTTTT. This gives the protein CASSAYRAVGTGELFF.

The chain carries TRBV10-3 and TRBJ2-5; D is undetermined. V was trimmed by 3 bases and J by 2 bases, leaving 7 bases between them. This CDR3 spans 13 amino acids. CDR1 is ENHRY, CDR2 SYGVKD, per germline. The CDR3 sequence: CAISDRAQETQYF. CDR3 DNA: TGTGCCATCAGTGACCGGGCGCAAGAGACCCAGTACTTC.

On this clone: The same CDR3 is also encoded by other DNA sequences in this sample. The CDR3, as DNA: TGCGCCAGCAGCTTGGAGTTGTCGTTGACCGGGGAGCTGTTTTTT. It translates to CASSLELSLTGELFF. V gene TRBV5-1 combines with J gene TRBJ2-2; no clear D gene. Germline lookup yields CDR1 SGHRS and CDR2 YFSETQ. The CDR3 length is 15 residues. The ends were cut back, 0 bases at V and 5 bases at J, with 11 bases in the middle.

This chain joins TRBV6-5 and TRBJ2-3; D gene ambiguous. Between the trimmed V and J ends, which lost 5 bases and 4 bases, there was a span of 13 bases. From germline, CDR1 is MNHEY and CDR2 SVGAGI. The CDR3 contains 14 residues. CDR3: CASSRSSLADTQYF. CDR3 DNA sequence: TGTGCCAGCAGTAGGAGTTCCCTAGCAGATACGCAGTATTTT.

This chain connects TRBV5-5 to TRBJ1-1; maybe TRBD1 (5 bases). Germline lookup yields CDR1 SGHKS and CDR2 YYEKEE (reference sequence). Deletions cut 6 bases from V and 1 base from J, with 16 bases between. The CDR3 runs 15 residues. The CDR3: CASTDPHQGNTEAFF. The CDR3 coding sequence is TGTGCCAGCACCGACCCTCATCAGGGGAACACTGAAGCTTTCTTT.

This clone showed up just a few times. The chain has TRBV7-9 and TRBJ2-1; D is undetermined. The V end lost 1 base, the J end lost 9 bases, and 7 bases lay between the germline ends. Germline assignment: CDR1 SEHNR and CDR2 FQNEAQ (reference sequence). The CDR3 is 12 amino acids. CDR3 nucleotides: TGTGCCAGCAGCTTAGAGAAGCTTGAGCAGTTCTTC. This encodes CASSLEKLEQFF.

The chain has TRBV28 and TRBJ2-7; the D gene could be TRBD1 or TRBD2 (6 bases each). Germline CDR1 MDHEN, CDR2 SYDVKM. The CDR3 loop spans 11 amino acids. The germline V and J ends were trimmed by 8 bases and 6 bases, with 11 bases remaining between them. This CDR3 reads CASWRGAEQYF. The CDR3 nucleotides are TGTGCCAGCTGGAGGGGGGCCGAGCAGTACTTC.

The CDR3 DNA follows: TGTGCCAGTAGTACCCCCCCGGGCCCTAAAGAGACCCAGTACTTC. It codes for CASSTPPGPKETQYF. This chain links TRBV19 with TRBJ2-5; D uncertain. Looked up from germline, CDR1 is LNHDA and CDR2 is SQIVND (reference sequence). V was cut by 4 bases and J by 3 bases, with 15 bases left in between. The CDR3 is 15 residues long.

V usage is TRBV5-6 and J usage is TRBJ2-7, with no clear D. Trimming stripped 2 bases from V and 11 bases from J, with 14 bases between. This CDR3 contains 12 residues. CDR1 and CDR2 (germline): SGHDT, YYEEEE. The DNA of the CDR3 is TGTGCCAGCAGCTTCCGACCAGACCCGGAGTACTTC. Residues: CASSFRPDPEYF.

The chain recombines TRBV12-2 with TRBJ2-1; the D segment call TRBD2 is taken from the table without a DNA check. TRBV12-2 is a pseudogene. This CDR3 region has 15 residues. CDR3 residues: CASRLGSSGKNEQFF. CDR3 in DNA: TGTGCAAGTCGCTTGGGATCTAGCGGGAAGAATGAGCAGTTCTTC.

The genes are TRBV12-3 or TRBV12-4 and TRBJ1-2, with TRBD1 as a possible D gene (5 bases). V lost 4 bases, J lost 8 bases, and 14 bases lay in between. The CDR3 has 13 residues. The CDR3 coding sequence is TGTGCCAGCAGTTCAAGACAGTCCCGGGGCTACACCTTC. This encodes CASSSRQSRGYTF.

This chain connects TRBV28 to TRBJ1-2, with D unclear. The V and J ends lost 5 bases and 4 bases respectively, with 5 bases between them. The CDR3 contains 11 residues. CDR1 is MDHEN and CDR2 is SYDVKM in the germline V gene. CDR3 sequence reads: CASSRGYGYTF. The DNA of the CDR3 is TGTGCCAGCAGTCGGGGCTATGGCTACACCTTC.

V usage is TRBV28 and J usage is TRBJ1-5; D is unresolved. Germline assignment: CDR1 MDHEN and CDR2 SYDVKM. The CDR3 loop spans 15 amino acids. The V gene lost 7 bases and the J gene lost 0 bases, with 13 bases spanning the gap. In DNA form, the CDR3 reads TGTGCCAGCAAAGGGATGGGTAGTAGCAATCAGCCCCAGCATTTT. It encodes CASKGMGSSNQPQHF.

This clone appeared once. The rearrangement uses TRBV29-1 and TRBJ2-3; a possible D gene is TRBD1 (5 bases). V lost 4 bases and J 2 bases, leaving 16 bases between the germline ends. Looked up from germline, CDR1 is SQVTM and CDR2 is ANQGSEA. This CDR3 is built from 15 residues. The CDR3 nucleotides read TGCAGCGTTGCGGTTGGGGCCCACTCCACAGATACGCAGTATTTT. Protein: CSVAVGAHSTDTQYF.

This chain links TRBV28 with TRBJ2-5; a possible D gene is TRBD1 (6 bases). This CDR3 has 16 residues. Germline lookup yields CDR1 MDHEN and CDR2 SYDVKM. V gave up 7 bases and J gave up 5 bases, with 23 bases separating them. This CDR3 reads CASKGPGPGVGETQYF. The CDR3 region has the DNA TGTGCCAGCAAGGGTCCCGGGCCAGGGGTTGGGGAGACCCAGTACTTC.

This chain connects TRBV27 to TRBJ2-1; 14 bases are a match to TRBD2. The CDR3 has 17 residues. Germline lookup yields CDR1 MNHEY and CDR2 SMNVEV (reference sequence). After removal of 7 bases from V and 5 bases from J, the junction contained 10 bases not matched to a gene. The CDR3 protein is CASKSTGTSGSNNEQFF. As DNA, the CDR3 is TGTGCCAGCAAGAGTACCGGGACTAGCGGGAGTAACAATGAGCAGTTCTTC.

V usage is TRBV7-9 and J usage is TRBJ2-5; 8 bases align to TRBD1. The V gene's germline CDR1 is SEHNR and CDR2 FQNEAQ (reference sequence). J lost 4 bases, V lost 3 bases, and 7 bases had no gene match. The CDR3 has 15 amino acids. The CDR3 DNA follows: TGTGCCAGCAGCTTTCTGGGACAGGCCGTAGAGACCCAGTACTTC. Translated: CASSFLGQAVETQYF.

The V and J genes are TRBV7-8 and TRBJ1-2; D perhaps matches TRBD1 (5 bases). CDR1 is SGHVS, CDR2 FQNEAQ, per germline. The CDR3 loop spans 18 amino acids. V was pared by 1 base and J by 5 bases, with 23 bases between. The CDR3 loop reads CASSLGGLEGMFIYGYTF. The CDR3 nucleotides are TGTGCCAGCAGCTTAGGTGGTTTGGAGGGGATGTTCATATATGGCTACACCTTC.

The chain combines TRBV28 with TRBJ2-7; D possibly uses TRBD1 or TRBD2 (5 bases each). This CDR3 spans 13 amino acids. V was cut by 8 bases and J by 0 bases, with 11 bases left in between. Germline CDR1 is MDHEN and CDR2 is SYDVKM. CDR3 in DNA: TGTGCCAGCGCGATTGGGGGCTCCTACGAGCAGTACTTC. Its protein product is CASAIGGSYEQYF.

The chain is built from TRBV13 and TRBJ1-2; possible D gene TRBD1, 6 bases. V was trimmed by 5 bases and J by 3 bases, leaving 13 bases between them. The length of the CDR3 is 14 residues. CDR1 and CDR2 (germline): PRHDT, FYEKMQ (reference sequence). In DNA form, the CDR3 reads TGTGCCAGCAGCCCCGGGGGGCTTGACTATGGCTACACCTTC. As protein: CASSPGGLDYGYTF. The whole variable domain, filled in from reference TRBV13 and TRBJ1-2, reads AAGVIQSPRHLIKEKRETATLKCYPIPRHDTVYWYQQGPGQDPQFLISFYEKMQSDKGSIPDRFSAQQFSDYHSELNMSSLELGDSALYFCASSPGGLDYGYTFGSGTRLTVV.

The rearrangement joins TRBV27 to TRBJ2-3; 12 positions match TRBD2. The length of the CDR3 is 17 residues. Per germline, CDR1 MNHEY and CDR2 SMNVEV (reference sequence). J lost 2 bases, V lost 3 bases, and 6 bases had no gene match. The CDR3 loop reads CASSFLTSGGPTDTQYF. The DNA of the CDR3 is TGTGCCAGCAGTTTCCTGACTAGCGGGGGTCCCACAGATACGCAGTATTTT.

The V call is TRBV28, the J call TRBJ2-5, with 8 bases identical to TRBD1. V lost 7 bases to trimming and J lost 12 bases; unmatched junction nucleotides: 7. Germline V lookup: CDR1 MDHEN, CDR2 SYDVKM. This CDR3 spans 11 amino acids. CDR3 bases: TGTGCCAGCAAAAGCACAGGGGGGAAGTACTTC. Amino acids: CASKSTGGKYF. The whole variable domain, filled in from reference TRBV28 and TRBJ2-5, reads DVKVTQSSRYLVKRTGEKVFLECVQDMDHENMFWYRQDPGLGLRLIYFSYDVKMKEKGDIPEGYSVSREKKERFSLILESASTNQTSMYLCASKSTGGKYFGPGTRLLVL.

The chain joins TRBV7-2 to TRBJ2-7; TRBD2 matches 10 bases. Looked up from germline, CDR1 is SGHTA and CDR2 is FQGNSA. V shed 6 bases and J 4 bases; nucleotides not matched to a gene: 6. CDR3 size: 14 residues. The CDR3 loop is CASRDQAGGYEQYF. In DNA, the CDR3 is TGTGCCAGCAGGGACCAAGCGGGGGGGTACGAGCAGTACTTC.

This rearrangement joins TRBV7-2 to TRBJ1-3; no definite D call. V lost 5 bases, J lost 7 bases, and 9 bases lay in between. The CDR3 length is 12 residues. Germline V CDR1 and CDR2: SGHTA, FQGNSA. Written as DNA, the CDR3 is TGTGCCAGCAGCCCGATAGGGAACACCATATATTTT. This encodes CASSPIGNTIYF.

This chain uses TRBV6-4 with TRBJ2-5, with TRBD2 matching 10 bases. The ends lost 5 bases at V and 0 bases at J; junction bases unmatched: 3. The CDR3 sequence is 15 residues long. The V gene's germline CDR1 is MRHNA and CDR2 SNTAGT. CDR3 amino acids: CASSPSGGNQETQYF. CDR3 bases: TGTGCCAGCAGTCCTAGCGGGGGAAACCAAGAGACCCAGTACTTC.

This rearrangement joins TRBV28 to TRBJ2-7; the match to TRBD1 covers 8 bases. The junction had 4 bases not matched to a gene; V was cut back by 2 bases and J by 1 base. This CDR3 is 15 amino acids long. Germline CDR1 reads MDHEN; CDR2 reads SYDVKM. The CDR3 nucleotides read TGTGCCAGCAGTTTAGGGACAGGACCTTCCTACGAGCAGTACTTC. Residues: CASSLGTGPSYEQYF.

The V gene is TRBV28, the J gene TRBJ1-2; D unclear. Per germline, CDR1 MDHEN and CDR2 SYDVKM. This CDR3 is 13 amino acids long. The ends were cut back, 1 base at V and 3 bases at J, with 6 bases in the middle. CDR3 sequence reads: CASSLYTYYGYTF. The CDR3 bases are TGTGCCAGCAGTTTATACACCTACTATGGCTACACCTTC.

CDR3 protein: CASSEGQGTFPYEQYF. The DNA for the CDR3 is TGTGCCAGCAGCGAGGGACAGGGGACCTTCCCCTACGAGCAGTACTTC. The chain carries TRBV2 and TRBJ2-7, with TRBD1 matching over 10 bases. Per the germline V gene, CDR1 is SNHLY and CDR2 is FYNNEI. After removal of 6 bases from V and 2 bases from J, the junction contained 10 bases not matched to a gene. The CDR3 extends over 16 amino acids.